This T cell receptor beta chain was profiled in a study of PD-L1 blockade in urothelial cancer. Across the study: Dosed intravenously at 1,200 mg every 3 weeks, atezolizumab was initiated by patients in the mid-2010s. Blood was tested 3 weeks (second dose) and 6 weeks into treatment. Blood yielded a median of about 140,000 T cells per sample.

Locally advanced or metastatic urothelial carcinoma was diagnosed in the patients. The germline V gene has CDR1 SGHTA and CDR2 FQGNSA. The V and J ends lost 6 bases and 6 bases, in that order; junction bases with no gene match: 9. The CDR3 consists of 14 residues. Method: immunoSEQ multiplex PCR; TCRdb's copy keeps in-frame clones and lacks some. Of just under 30,000 clones listed, around nine tenths were seen once; the top ten hold around 1.9%. The input for sequencing was PBMCs, taken around atezolizumab (anti-PD-L1) treatment. This clonotype was obtained from a man aged 50-59 years with urothelial cancer. V and J are TRBV7-2 and TRBJ2-7; 9 bases are a match to TRBD1. The CDR3, as DNA: TGTGCCAGCAGTCTCGGGACAGGGACCTCCGAGCAGTACTTC. Its protein product is CASSLGTGTSEQYF. The whole variable domain, filled in from reference TRBV7-2 and TRBJ2-7, reads GAGVSQSPSNKVTEKGKDVELRCDPISGHTALYWYRQSLGQGLEFLIYFQGNSAPDKSGLPSDRFSAERTGGSVSTLTIQRTQQEDSAVYLCASSLGTGTSEQYFGPGTRLTVT.